This is a list of T cell receptor beta chains from one sample in a study of shared clonotypes between healthy human individuals. Clones were sequenced by immunoSEQ multiplex PCR, and TCRdb holds only the in-frame ones, with some missing. The sample has millions of clones, 80% to 95% seen once. Sequencing was carried out using naive CD4+ T cells from PBMCs. The source is a man aged 18 to 35 in good health. Some clones in this sample may be carry-over from other donors' samples. Each CDR3 is given with its conserved first and last residue. A D gene is named only where the DNA matches it firmly. Some rows mark clone size as missing; the rest say once, few, many or name a class of expanded clone.

>.|.|TRBJ2-7|TRBV27
TGTGCCAGTAAACCCGGAGACAGCTCCTACGAGCAGTACTTC
CASKPGDSSYEQYF
>.|.|TRBJ2-6|TRBV5-4
TGTGCCAGCAGCTTGAGGGGAGCTGGGGCCAACGTCCTGACTTTC
CASSLRGAGANVLTF
>.|TRBD1|TRBJ2-6|TRBV9
TGTGCCAGCAGCCCGACAGGGTCTGGGGCCAACGTCCTGACTTTC
CASSPTGSGANVLTF
>.|TRBD1|TRBJ2-7|TRBV5-1
TGCGCCAGCAGCCCTAGACAGGGCCCCTACGAGCAGTACTTC
CASSPRQGPYEQYF
>.|.|TRBJ2-7|TRBV29-1
TGCAGCGTAACAAGGGGACGCGAGCAGTACTTC
CSVTRGREQYF
>.|.|TRBJ2-2|TRBV30
TGTGCCTGGATCAACCGGAACACCGGGGAGCTGTTTTTT
CAWINRNTGELFF
>.|.|TRBJ1-1|TRBV27
TGTGCCAGCAGTTTATCAGGCGGCACTGAAGCTTTCTTT
CASSLSGGTEAFF
>.|TRBD1|TRBJ1-1|TRBV7-3
TGTGCCAGCAGCCCCCGGACAGGGGGGTTAGCTGAAGCTTTCTTT
CASSPRTGGLAEAFF
>.|.|TRBJ1-3|TRBV4-2
TGTGCCAGCAGCCGGAACCGACGGTTATCTGGAAACACCATATATTTT
CASSRNRRLSGNTIYF
>.|.|TRBJ2-7|TRBV10-3
TGTGCCATCAGTGGGGGGGGCGGCCCCTACGAGCAGTACTTC
CAISGGGGPYEQYF
>.|.|TRBJ2-6|TRBV5-6
TGTGCCTCAACCACGGGGTGGGGGGCCAACGTCCTGACTTTC
CASTTGWGANVLTF
>.|.|TRBJ1-2|TRBV30
TGTGCCTGGAGGCCAGGCCAGGCGGGTGGCTACACCTTC
CAWRPGQAGGYTF
>.|.|TRBJ2-2|TRBV9
TGTGCCAGCAGCCGGACCTCGAACACCGGGGAGCTGTTTTTT
CASSRTSNTGELFF
>.|.|TRBJ1-2|TRBV4-3
TGCGCCAGCAGCCAAGCCCCCGGAGGAGATTATGGCTACACCTTC
CASSQAPGGDYGYTF
>.|.|TRBJ2-2|TRBV30
TGTGCCTGGAGTGTAAGGGCATCCGGGGAGCTGTTTTTT
CAWSVRASGELFF
>.|.|TRBJ2-1|TRBV27
TGTGCCAGCAGTCCACAGGCTCGGTGGGAATCTTACAATGAGCAGTTCTTC
CASSPQARWESYNEQFF
>.|TRBD1|TRBJ2-6|TRBV11-2
TGTGCCAGCAGCTCGCAGCGTCGGGACAGGTCCTCTGGGGCCAACGTCCTGACTTTC
CASSSQRRDRSSGANVLTF
>.|.|TRBJ1-5|TRBV18
TGTGCCAGCTCACCGACAAGCAATAGCAATCAGCCCCAGCATTTT
CASSPTSNSNQPQHF
>.|TRBD2|TRBJ2-7|TRBV7-9
TGTGCCAGCAGCCCGACTAGCCAATACGAGCAGTACTTC
CASSPTSQYEQYF
>.|TRBD1|TRBJ2-1|TRBV28
TGTGCCAGCAGTTTAAGTTGGGGACAGGGGGCCTGGGAGCAGTTCTTC
CASSLSWGQGAWEQFF
>.|TRBD2|TRBJ2-3|TRBV6-4
TGTGCCAGCAGTGATCTTCCGACTAGCGGGGTCCGGGATACGCAGTATTTT
CASSDLPTSGVRDTQYF
>.|TRBD1|TRBJ1-2|TRBV18
TGTGCCAGCTCTCCTCTGGGGCCAGGGGGCGACTATGGCTACACCTTC
CASSPLGPGGDYGYTF
>.|.|TRBJ2-2|TRBV5-1
TGCGCCAGCAGCTTGCTTGGGGGGACCAACACCGGGGAGCTGTTTTTT
CASSLLGGTNTGELFF
>once|.|TRBJ2-2|TRBV6-5
TGTGCCAGCAGCCCCCAACTAGGGTTCACCGGGGAGCTGTTTTTT
CASSPQLGFTGELFF
>.|.|TRBJ1-1|TRBV7-9
TGTGCCAGCAGCTTAAAAGGGCCCATGAACACTGAAGCTTTCTTT
CASSLKGPMNTEAFF
>.|.|TRBJ1-1|TRBV2
TGTGCCACCATCGGGTGGAGCATGAACACTGAAGCTTTCTTT
CATIGWSMNTEAFF
>once|.|TRBJ2-1|TRBV9
TGTGCCAGCAGCGTAGACGGCGGGTTCTACAATGAGCAGTTCTTC
CASSVDGGFYNEQFF
>.|TRBD1|TRBJ1-2|TRBV27
TGTGCCAGCAGTTTGAGTCAGGGGGCTCGTGGCTACACCTTC
CASSLSQGARGYTF
>.|TRBD1|TRBJ1-2|TRBV29-1
TGCAGCGTTGAAGACCCGGTATTCAGGGGGGATGGCTACACCTTC
CSVEDPVFRGDGYTF
>.|.|TRBJ1-3|TRBV7-2
TGTGCCAGCAGCTTAGAACAGATTGGAAACACCATATATTTT
CASSLEQIGNTIYF
>.|.|TRBJ1-5|TRBV28
TGTGCCAGCAGTTTAGAGGTTCGGTATCAGCCCCAGCATTTT
CASSLEVRYQPQHF
>.|.|TRBJ1-2|TRBV7-8
TGTGCCAGCAGCCCAAACCGGCCGGGAACGGGGGATGGCTACACCTTC
CASSPNRPGTGDGYTF
>.|TRBD1|TRBJ2-1|TRBV7-2
TGTGCCAGCAGCTTGGGACAGGGGCGGCGACCGTTCTTC
CASSLGQGRRPFF
>.|.|TRBJ2-5|TRBV25-1
TGTGCCAGCAGTGAAGTGAAGCTCCCCCAAGAGACCCAGTACTTC
CASSEVKLPQETQYF
>.|.|TRBJ2-5|TRBV5-6
TGTGCCAGCAGCTTGGATAGAGGGTCAGAGACCCAGTACTTC
CASSLDRGSETQYF
>.|TRBD2|TRBJ2-7|TRBV18
TGTGCCAGCTCGGCCGGGAGGGCGACCTACGAGCAGTACTTC
CASSAGRATYEQYF
>.|.|TRBJ2-1|TRBV2
TGTGCCAGCAGTGGAGGGATATCAAGGGCCTACAATGAGCAGTTCTTC
CASSGGISRAYNEQFF
>.|TRBD2|TRBJ2-7|TRBV11-2
TGTGCCAGCAGACGGACTAGCGGGAGAAGCTACGAGCAGTACTTC
CASRRTSGRSYEQYF
>.|TRBD1|TRBJ2-3|TRBV19
TGTGCCAGTAGTCCCCAGCGTCGTGGACAGGGGGCATCTGATACGCAGTATTTT
CASSPQRRGQGASDTQYF
>.|.|TRBJ2-2|TRBV7-3
TGTGCCAGCAGCTACGACAGCCAGAACACCGGGGAGCTGTTTTTT
CASSYDSQNTGELFF
>.|.|TRBJ2-5|TRBV14
TGTGCCAGCAGCCAAGATCAGCACCAGTACTTC
CASSQDQHQYF
>.|TRBD2|TRBJ2-5|TRBV27
TGTGCCAGAACAATAGCGGGAGGGCCAGAGACCCAGTACTTC
CARTIAGGPETQYF
>few|TRBD1|TRBJ1-1|TRBV6-5
TGTGCCAGCAGCCGGACAGGGTCTGAAGCTTTCTTT
CASSRTGSEAFF
>.|.|TRBJ1-4|TRBV11-2
TGTGCCAGCAGGCGTATCGGTGAAAAACTGTTTTTT
CASRRIGEKLFF
>.|TRBD2|TRBJ2-5|TRBV6-6
TGTGCCAGCAGTTACAGTGGACTAGCGGGAGAGACCCAGTACTTC
CASSYSGLAGETQYF
>.|.|TRBJ1-5|TRBV7-2
TGTGCCAGCAGCTTAGGAGGCAGGGCGTATCAGCCCCAGCATTTT
CASSLGGRAYQPQHF
>.|TRBD1|TRBJ2-5|TRBV11-2
TGTGCCAGCAGCCCGCAGGAGACAGGGGGAGAGACCCAGTACTTC
CASSPQETGGETQYF
>.|.|TRBJ2-2|TRBV18
TGTGCCAGCTCACCAATTATTGCCCCGAACACCGGGGAGCTGTTTTTT
CASSPIIAPNTGELFF
>.|TRBD2|TRBJ2-3|TRBV7-9
TGTGCCAGCAGCTTAGGGGGACTAGCGGGAACTTTTGATACGCAGTATTTT
CASSLGGLAGTFDTQYF
>.|.|TRBJ1-3|TRBV11-2
TGTGCCAGCAGACAGAGCTCTGGAAACACCATATATTTT
CASRQSSGNTIYF
>.|TRBD1|TRBJ1-1|TRBV30
TGTGCCTGGAGTAGGACAGGGAACACTGAAGCTTTCTTT
CAWSRTGNTEAFF
>.|TRBD2|TRBJ2-5|TRBV9
TGTGCCAGCAGCCCCCGACTAGCGGGGGTCCAAGAGACCCAGTACTTC
CASSPRLAGVQETQYF
>.|.|TRBJ2-3|TRBV11-2
TGTGCCAGCAGCTTAGATGAAGATACGCAGTATTTT
CASSLDEDTQYF
>.|.|TRBJ1-2|TRBV4-1
TGCGCCAGCAGCCAAGGGGAGGCAGGCAACTATGGCTACACCTTC
CASSQGEAGNYGYTF
>few|.|TRBJ1-1|TRBV5-1
TGCGCCAGCAGCTTAACTGGACAGAACACTGAAGCTTTCTTT
CASSLTGQNTEAFF
>.|.|TRBJ2-7|TRBV2
TGTGCCAGCGAGAGGGCCCGCGACAACGAGCAGTACTTC
CASERARDNEQYF
>.|.|TRBJ1-4|TRBV6-1
TGTGCCAGCAGTGAACACTGGGGTGTAGAGGAAAAACTGTTTTTT
CASSEHWGVEEKLFF